The T cell receptor beta chain under discussion was sequenced for a study of shared clonotypes between healthy human individuals. At a deep level, the assay was run. Profiling relied on immunoSEQ multiplex PCR, and the TCRdb table lists in-frame clones only, not all of them. The sample contains about 450,000 clones, roughly 77% of which appear only once. Trimming shortened V by 5 bases and J by 6 bases, and 13 bases separated the two germline ends. From germline, CDR1 is GTSNPN and CDR2 SVGIG (reference sequence). The CDR3 totals 13 residues. Input material: PBMCs. The J gene is TRBJ1-4, the V gene TRBV30, with D possibly TRBD1 on 6 matching bases. This TCR was recovered from a woman between 40 and 55 years old in good health. Some clones in this sample may be carry-over from other donors' samples. The CDR3 DNA follows: TGTGCCTGGGATGGGGGCCACGATGAAAAACTGTTTTTT. Residues: CAWDGGHDEKLFF.